Each of the 11 T cell receptor beta chains below was sequenced from the same sample in a study of tumor-infiltrating lymphocytes in oesophageal squamous cell carcinoma. TCRdb itself ran the PCR reads through MiXCR, one entry per CDR3 protein. The sample lists some 21,000 distinct CDR3 sequences, around two fifths occurring once. The sequenced material came from esophageal tumor tissue. The receptor set was obtained from a male donor with esophageal squamous cell carcinoma.

This clonotype has at least ten counts. This sequence joins TRBV7-9 and TRBJ1-5, with D possibly TRBD1 on 6 matching bases. V was trimmed by 5 bases and J by 2 bases, leaving 10 bases between them. Germline assignment: CDR1 SEHNR and CDR2 FQNEAQ (reference sequence). The CDR3 runs 14 residues. Here the CDR3 reads CASSLSGGNQPQHF. The CDR3 DNA is TGTGCCAGCAGCCTATCAGGGGGCAATCAGCCCCAGCATTTT.

The chain combines TRBV6-2 or TRBV6-3 with TRBJ1-1, with 7 bases fitting TRBD1. The trim removed 6 bases at V and 3 bases at J, leaving 10 bases unmatched. The germline V gene encodes CDR1 MNHEY and CDR2 SVGEGT. This CDR3 region has 15 residues. The CDR3 here is CASSSPSTGDTEAFF. The CDR3 coding sequence is TGTGCCAGCAGCTCACCTTCAACAGGGGACACTGAAGCTTTCTTT.

The rearrangement links TRBV28 to TRBJ1-5; perhaps TRBD1 as D (5 bases). Deletions cut 2 bases from V and 2 bases from J, with 13 bases between. The CDR3 is 16 amino acids. Germline assignment: CDR1 MDHEN and CDR2 SYDVKM. CDR3 DNA: TGTGCCAGCAGTTTAGGTGCGCAGGGAGGCAATCAGCCCCAGCATTTT. Translation: CASSLGAQGGNQPQHF.

This clonotype occurred many times. The chain has TRBV28 and TRBJ1-5; D gene ambiguous. V lost 8 bases to trimming and J lost 3 bases, with 8 bases between them. The CDR3 covers 12 residues. Germline CDR1 MDHEN, CDR2 SYDVKM. CDR3 sequence: CASQDNNQPQHF. CDR3 in DNA: TGTGCCAGCCAGGATAACAATCAGCCCCAGCATTTT.

This clonotype was picked up many times. The genes are TRBV6-1 and TRBJ1-6; D gene ambiguous. Germline CDR1 reads MNHNS; CDR2 reads SASEGT. The CDR3 contains 14 residues. V lost 5 bases and J 6 bases, leaving 11 bases between the germline ends. The CDR3 nucleotides read TGTGCCAGCAGTTTCGGAGGGTCTAATTCACCCCTCCACTTT. This sequence encodes CASSFGGSNSPLHF.

This clonotype was detected ten times or more. The V call is TRBV28, the J call TRBJ2-5; no clear D. From germline, CDR1 is MDHEN and CDR2 SYDVKM. CDR3 length: 18 residues. V lost 5 bases, J lost 2 bases, and 24 bases lay in between. Here the CDR3 DNA reads TGTGCCAGCAGTCCCTTACCCCCGTCCTCCCTCCTACAAGAGACCCAGTACTTC. It translates to CASSPLPPSSLLQETQYF.

This clonotype was counted between two and nine times. The rearrangement links TRBV3-1 to TRBJ2-5; D call uncertain. The CDR3 runs to 13 residues. The V end was cut by 2 bases, the J end by 1 base, with 5 bases between. The germline CDR1 and CDR2 sequences are LGHDT and YNNKEL (reference sequence). CDR3: CASSQNTQETQYF. The CDR3 DNA sequence: TGTGCCAGCAGCCAAAACACCCAAGAGACCCAGTACTTC.

The V and J genes are TRBV19 and TRBJ1-1; no clear D. V lost 3 bases, J lost 1 base, and 6 bases lay in between. CDR1 and CDR2 from the germline V gene are LNHDA and SQIVND (reference sequence). The CDR3 covers 13 residues. The CDR3 bases are TGTGCCAGTAGTATTTCCGGGAACACTGAAGCTTTCTTT. It translates to CASSISGNTEAFF. Supplemented by reference TRBV19 and TRBJ1-1, the full variable domain reads DGGITQSPKYLFRKEGQNVTLSCEQNLNHDAMYWYRQDPGQGLRLIYYSQIVNDFQKGDIAEGYSVSREKKESFPLTVTSAQKNPTAFYLCASSISGNTEAFFGQGTRLTVV.

The chain uses TRBV3-1 and TRBJ2-7; TRBD1 matches 9 bases. The CDR3 runs 15 residues. Trimming took 4 bases from V and 2 from J; bases not matched to a gene: 6. Germline V gene lookup returns CDR1 LGHDT and CDR2 YNNKEL (reference sequence). The CDR3 loop is CASSPLGTGTYEQYF. DNA of the CDR3: TGTGCCAGCAGCCCTCTCGGGACAGGGACCTACGAGCAGTACTTC.

This clonotype was recorded at least ten times. V and J are TRBV19 and TRBJ2-3, with a possible D match to TRBD2 (6 bases). The CDR3 is 16 residues long. Germline V gene sequence: CDR1 LNHDA, CDR2 SQIVND (reference sequence). The ends were cut back, 4 bases at V and 2 bases at J, with 16 bases in the middle. This chain's CDR3 is CASSRVGGDPTDTQYF. Here the CDR3 DNA reads TGTGCCAGTAGTAGAGTTGGAGGGGACCCCACAGATACGCAGTATTTT.

In this sample, this clonotype turned up many times. The chain uses TRBV10-1 and TRBJ2-3; D is unresolved. The CDR3 totals 12 residues. V lost 2 bases, J lost 3 bases, and 3 bases lay in between. CDR1 WNHNN and CDR2 SYGVQD come from the germline V gene (reference sequence). The CDR3 DNA follows: TGCGCCAGCAGTGAGAATACAGATACGCAGTATTTT. This sequence encodes CASSENTDTQYF.